This is a list of T cell receptor beta chains from one sample in a study of identifying expanded T cells in peripheral blood. This table comes from immunoSEQ multiplex PCR, and its TCRdb copy is limited to in-frame clones, with some not included. The sample consists of just over 90,000 clones, about nine tenths of them appearing once. Sequenced sample: blood. These receptors originate from a person aged 18 to 69 in good health. Both conserved end residues are part of each CDR3. D genes are given only for firm matches. The size field is filled for only some rows; it gives once, few, many or a size class.

-,-,TRBJ2-1,TRBV5-1,CASSLDTVGEQFF,TGCGCCAGCAGCTTGGACACGGTTGGTGAGCAGTTCTTC
-,-,TRBJ2-7,TRBV28,CASGPLVYEQYF,TGTGCCAGCGGACCCCTTGTCTACGAGCAGTACTTC
TRBD2,-,TRBJ2-1,TRBV18,CASSPQAGGYNEQFF,TGTGCCAGCTCACCACAAGCGGGAGGGTACAATGAGCAGTTCTTC
TRBD2,-,TRBJ2-3,TRBV6-5,CASSVSGPTDTQYF,TGTGCCAGCAGTGTTAGCGGGCCCACAGATACGCAGTATTTT
-,-,TRBJ2-6,TRBV28,CASQRHGSSGANVLTF,TGTGCCAGCCAACGGCATGGGAGCTCTGGGGCCAACGTCCTGACTTTC
-,once,TRBJ2-2,TRBV19,CASSGGLNTGELFF,TGTGCCAGTAGCGGGGGCCTGAACACCGGGGAGCTGTTTTTT
TRBD1,-,TRBJ1-5,TRBV6-1,CAISTGEGNQPQHF,TGTGCCATCTCGACAGGGGAGGGCAATCAGCCCCAGCATTTT
-,-,TRBJ2-7,TRBV2,CASSGGSHEQYF,TGTGCCAGCAGTGGGGGTAGCCACGAGCAGTACTTC
TRBD1,-,TRBJ2-1,TRBV5-1,CASSSRQGAEEQFF,TGCGCCAGCAGCTCGAGACAGGGGGCAGAGGAGCAGTTCTTC
TRBD2,-,TRBJ2-7,TRBV9,CASSLGTSGREQYF,TGTGCCAGCAGCCTCGGGACTAGCGGGAGAGAGCAGTACTTC
TRBD1,-,TRBJ2-1,TRBV5-5,CASSPRVGQGGDEQFF,TGTGCCAGCAGCCCACGAGTTGGACAGGGTGGGGATGAGCAGTTCTTC
-,-,TRBJ2-1,TRBV11-1,CASREIPGDPTYNEQFF,TGTGCCAGCAGAGAAATTCCAGGCGACCCGACCTACAATGAGCAGTTCTTC
-,-,TRBJ1-3,TRBV28,CASSYAFSGNTIYF,TGTGCCAGCAGTTACGCCTTCTCTGGAAACACCATATATTTT
TRBD1,-,TRBJ2-2,TRBV28,CATNLQGFGELFF,TGTGCCACCAACCTACAGGGGTTCGGGGAGCTGTTTTTT
-,-,TRBJ2-3,TRBV6-4,CASSDGRGDTDTQYF,TGTGCCAGCAGTGACGGGCGGGGAGACACAGATACGCAGTATTTT
-,-,TRBJ1-4,TRBV4-1,CASSQGSGWEKLFF,TGCGCCAGCAGCCAAGGTTCAGGGTGGGAAAAACTGTTTTTT
-,few,TRBJ2-5,TRBV6-1,CASSEGAGRQETQYF,TGTGCCAGCAGTGAGGGGGCAGGTCGTCAAGAGACCCAGTACTTC
TRBD2,-,TRBJ2-3,TRBV6-5,CASSYGSGGASDTQYF,TGTGCCAGCAGTTACGGAAGCGGGGGGGCTTCGGATACGCAGTATTTT
-,once,TRBJ1-5,TRBV5-1,CASSLWLGQPQHF,TGCGCCAGCAGCTTGTGGCTTGGCCAGCCCCAGCATTTT
-,-,TRBJ1-1,TRBV5-1,CASSVATSNTEAFF,TGCGCCAGCAGCGTCGCCACCAGCAACACTGAAGCTTTCTTT